This T cell receptor (beta chain) was identified during a study of cytomegalovirus exposure and HLA in healthy donors. Study as a whole: From 170 million or so T cells, an earlier analysis saw 117 million unique TCR beta sequences.

V was shortened by 0 bases and J by 4 bases, with 6 bases between the two germline ends. Per the germline V gene, CDR1 is SGHAT and CDR2 is FQNNGV. CDR3 length: 13 residues. Primers for the PCR totalled 60 Vbeta and 13 Jbeta. Repertoires were generated with immunoSEQ multiplex PCR, while TCRdb's copy carries only in-frame clones and drops some. The table has approximately 160,000 clones, approximately 82% seen once. Study conclusions and caveats: Later on, an analysis showed TCR association rates differing by HLA locus, with DRB1 the most and HLA-C the fewest. Analysis was carried out at a later point, and it linked a missense DCLRE1C variant to TCR beta V- and J-gene trimming.

In the case of this clone: Its specificity is not known.

This sequence was found in a male donor in good health and CMV-seronegative. V is TRBV11-2 and J is TRBJ1-2, with D hard to call. Material for sequencing was PBMCs. The CDR3 coding sequence is TGTGCCAGCAGCTTAGATGTCAGCTATGGCTACACCTTC. Translating gives CASSLDVSYGYTF.